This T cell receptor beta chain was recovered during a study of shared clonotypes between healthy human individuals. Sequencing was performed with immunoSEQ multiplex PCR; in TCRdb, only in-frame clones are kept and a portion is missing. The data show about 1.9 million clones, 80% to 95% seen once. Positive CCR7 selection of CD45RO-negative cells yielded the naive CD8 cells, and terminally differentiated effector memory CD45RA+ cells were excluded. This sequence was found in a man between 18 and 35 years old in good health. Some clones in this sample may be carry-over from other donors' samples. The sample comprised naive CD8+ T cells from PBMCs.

The CDR3 protein is CASSLYWDSTYEQYF. CDR3 DNA: TGTGCCAGCAGTTTGTATTGGGACAGCACCTACGAGCAGTACTTC. The chain is built from TRBV28 and TRBJ2-7; TRBD1 agrees at 7 bases. The CDR3 has 15 amino acids. The V gene end was trimmed by 3 bases and the J gene end by 2 bases; junction bases not matched to a gene: 7. The germline V gene has CDR1 MDHEN and CDR2 SYDVKM. Full variable domain (remainder filled in from reference TRBV28 and TRBJ2-7): DVKVTQSSRYLVKRTGEKVFLECVQDMDHENMFWYRQDPGLGLRLIYFSYDVKMKEKGDIPEGYSVSREKKERFSLILESASTNQTSMYLCASSLYWDSTYEQYFGPGTRLTVT.